A selection of T cell receptor beta chains follows, all from one sample in a study of a mutant IDH1 vaccine in newly diagnosed glioma. The table came from immunoSEQ multiplex PCR; TCRdb's copy has only in-frame clones and leaves some out. The sample records roughly 70,000 clones, approximately 88% being singletons. No antigen is known for these receptors. Here the sequenced sample was PBMCs, taken from a glioma patient whose treatment included an IDH1 peptide vaccine. The receptors were sampled from a woman in her fifties or sixties with glioma. Both conserved end residues are part of each CDR3. Each record gives: D gene, V gene, CDR3 protein. A D gene is named only where the DNA matches it firmly.

.	TRBV14	CASSQGLQGPSYNEQFF
TRBD1	TRBV19	CASSLTGGDYGYTF
.	TRBV7-9	CASSHPGGRNTEAFF
TRBD1	TRBV7-2	CASSSGQDFTGELFF
.	TRBV4-2	CASSPRRETDTQYF
.	TRBV30	CAWSPGGGQTYQPQHF
.	TRBV7-2	CASSFRPNQPQHF
.	TRBV5-1	CASSSEGTGELFF
TRBD2	TRBV7-2	CASSRGETVTDTQYF
.	TRBV10-1	CASARVGSPGFLNTEAFF
.	TRBV5-1	CASSLAPELNTEAFF
TRBD2	TRBV5-1	CASSFSGLASTDTQYF
.	TRBV2	CASSVTDSYEQYF
.	TRBV27	CASLKVRAGYTEAFF
.	TRBV19	CASSPGQKRTEQYF
.	TRBV30	CAWRGKGPGTQYF
.	TRBV4-1	CASSQGQSYGYTF
.	TRBV6-6	CASSYRGQYEAFF
.	TRBV4-1	CASSQDHGLTKAGYTF
.	TRBV6-5	CASSYASYNEQFF
TRBD1	TRBV4-3	CASSRRGRSNEKLFF
.	TRBV11-2	CASRRQGGTYEQYF
TRBD2	TRBV27	CASSLSGGTYNEQFF
.	TRBV5-1	CASSLAEVETQYF
.	TRBV21-1	CASSNGQGPLEAFF
.	TRBV10-3	CAISDPVLLGQETQYF
.	TRBV28	CASSQTKYSSYEQYF
TRBD2	TRBV9	CASSVTGTSGVGEQFF
TRBD2	TRBV7-3	CASSPEVAGEYNEQFF
.	TRBV6-5	CASSYGGKTEAFF
TRBD1	TRBV11-2	CASSLVDPGGLWGANVLTF
.	TRBV2	CASMWDTEAFF
.	TRBV5-4	CASSQYYGYTF
.	TRBV9	CASSVYGTGELFF
.	TRBV19	CASSISTSNQPQHF
.	TRBV25-1	CASSDHREGSSPLHF
.	TRBV2	CASSSGTESYNEQFF
.	TRBV5-4	CASSRRTDSYGYTF
.	TRBV11-2	CASRRLQGAYEQYF
TRBD2	TRBV6-6	CASKSSGGRYEQYF
TRBD1	TRBV9	CASSPGGEGAAFF
.	TRBV4-1	CASSQDRGAGELFF
.	TRBV18	CASTARGLSTDTQYF
.	TRBV25-1	CASSAAGSNGELFF
.	TRBV7-2	CASSLWGNYNSPLHF